This T cell receptor (beta chain) derives from a study of vaccination effects on CD4 cells after COVID-19. The CDR3 loop spans 12 amino acids. V was cut by 8 bases and J by 3 bases, with 7 bases left in between. Clones were sequenced by immunoSEQ multiplex PCR, and TCRdb holds only the in-frame ones, with some missing. The sample includes around 11,000 clones, just under 75% seen only once; the top ten take 24%. Peptide-pool stimulation followed by sequencing identified expanded antigen-specific CD4+ clonotypes in the ViraFEST assay. It was after roughly 11 days of culture that CD4+ T cells were isolated. Concerning this clone itself: Its target is not known.

The chain couples TRBV12-3 or TRBV12-4 to TRBJ2-2; perhaps TRBD1 as D (5 bases). This clonotype was obtained from a human donor who received a COVID-19 vaccine. The sample consisted of CD4+ T cells from PBMCs cultured with HCoV-229E spike peptides, taken before COVID-19 vaccination. CDR3 bases: TGTGCCAGCGTCAGGGACACCGGGGAGCTGTTTTTT. Its translation is CASVRDTGELFF.